The clone carrying this T cell receptor beta chain was counted a few times. Its antigen is still unknown. In TCRdb, the reads were re-called with MiXCR into one record per CDR3 protein. Here the sample spans about 900,000 distinct CDR3 sequences, approximately 31% being singletons. This specimen belongs to a study of T cell repertoires in cytomegalovirus infection. About the study: HLA-C-restricted CMV epitopes, recently identified, and well-studied HLA-B-restricted ones were used by the study. Signatures in public TCR beta sequences pointed to both CMV infection and matching HLA type. Findings and limits, study-wide: In two of eight donors, the top clonotype was HLA-C-restricted CMV-specific.

CDR3 size: 14 residues. Trimming pared 4 bases from V and 0 bases from J, leaving 13 bases between. The germline V gene encodes CDR1 SQVTM and CDR2 ANQGSEA. The sample in question was cultured CD8+ T cells from PBMCs, obtained from culture after CMV antigen stimulation. The rearrangement links TRBV29-1 to TRBJ2-7; a possible D gene is TRBD2 (6 bases). The sequence came from a human donor in good health (CMV status not recorded). Some clones in this sample may be carry-over from other donors' samples. CDR3: CSVVGGDLSYEQYF. In DNA, the CDR3 is TGCAGCGTTGTAGGAGGGGACCTCTCCTACGAGCAGTACTTC.